This entry is about one TCR beta chain. The CDR3 is 17 amino acids. The germline CDR1 and CDR2 sequences are SGHDN and FVKESK. Trimming removed 1 base at V and 4 bases at J, with 20 bases between. The data stem from a study of blood T cell repertoires in COVID-19. Study context: PBMCs, B-cell-depleted T cells, or T cells were the source of the cDNA or gDNA that made up the material.

Here immunoSEQ multiplex PCR was the method, and the copy in TCRdb shows in-frame clones only, minus some. Of under 300,000 clones in the sample, approximately 86% are singletons; the top ten hold roughly 0.8%. The sample consisted of peripheral blood. The receptor's source is a woman aged 25-40 years with acute or convalescent COVID-19. This chain links TRBV14 with TRBJ2-7; possibly TRBD1 for D (6 bases). DNA of the CDR3: TGTGCCAGCAGCCAAGTATCATGGGGGCAGGGGCGTTACGAGCAGTACTTC. It encodes CASSQVSWGQGRYEQYF.